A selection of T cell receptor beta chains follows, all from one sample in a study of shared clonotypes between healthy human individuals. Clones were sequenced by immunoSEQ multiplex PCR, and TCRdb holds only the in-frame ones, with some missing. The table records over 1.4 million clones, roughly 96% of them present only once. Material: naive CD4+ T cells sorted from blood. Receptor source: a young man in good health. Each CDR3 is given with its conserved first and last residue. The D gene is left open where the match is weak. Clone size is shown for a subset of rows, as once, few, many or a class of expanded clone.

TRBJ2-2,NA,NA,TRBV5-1,TGCGCCAGCAGACCTCCAACAGGGACCGGGGAGCTGTTTTTT,CASRPPTGTGELFF
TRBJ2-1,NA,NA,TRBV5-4,TGTGCCAGCAGCTTGGGCCAAGTCCACACTAACTACAATGAGCAGTTCTTC,CASSLGQVHTNYNEQFF
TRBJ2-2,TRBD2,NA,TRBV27,TGTGCCAGCAGTCTAGCTAGCGGGAGTCTGACCGGGGAGCTGTTTTTT,CASSLASGSLTGELFF
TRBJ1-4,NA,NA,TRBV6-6,TGTGCCAGCAGTCGACAGGTTAGGCTAAATGAAAAACTGTTTTTT,CASSRQVRLNEKLFF
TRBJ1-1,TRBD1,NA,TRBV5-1,TGCGCCAGCAGCTTAAGACAGGGGGCTGCCATGAACACTGAAGCTTTCTTT,CASSLRQGAAMNTEAFF
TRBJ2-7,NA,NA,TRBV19,TGTGCCAGTACTGCTAGATGGGGCGAGCAGTACTTC,CASTARWGEQYF
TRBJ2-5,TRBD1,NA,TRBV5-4,TGTGCCAGCAGCTCCGGGACAGTGGAGACCCAGTACTTC,CASSSGTVETQYF
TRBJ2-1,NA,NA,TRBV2,TGTGCCAGCAGTGGGCGGGGGCGAAGTGAGTTCTTC,CASSGRGRSEFF
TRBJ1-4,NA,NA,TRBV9,TGTGCCAGCAGCGTAGCGGCAGAAAATGAAAAACTGTTTTTT,CASSVAAENEKLFF
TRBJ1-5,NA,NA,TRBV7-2,TGTGCCAGCAGCTTAGCAGTAGTCCAGCCCCAGCATTTT,CASSLAVVQPQHF
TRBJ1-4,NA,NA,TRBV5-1,TGCGCCAGCAGCTACGGCCGGACTAATGAAAAACTGTTTTTT,CASSYGRTNEKLFF
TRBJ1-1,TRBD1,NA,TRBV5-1,TGCGCCAGCAGCACTATAACAGGGGGGAGGAACACTGAAGCTTTCTTT,CASSTITGGRNTEAFF
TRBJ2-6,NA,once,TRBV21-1,TGTGCCAGCAGCAAAGTGAGACAGGGACTGACTGGGGCCAACGTCCTGACTTTC,CASSKVRQGLTGANVLTF
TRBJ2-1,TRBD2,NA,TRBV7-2,TGTGCCAGCAGCTTAGGTTATAGCGGGAGGGTGTATGAGCAGTTCTTC,CASSLGYSGRVYEQFF
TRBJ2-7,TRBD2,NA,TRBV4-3,TGCGCCAGCAGCCAAACGCCCAGCGGGAGCGGGTACGAGCAGTACTTC,CASSQTPSGSGYEQYF
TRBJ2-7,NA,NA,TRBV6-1,TGTGCCAGCAGTGAAGATGAGTCCTACGAGCAGTACTTC,CASSEDESYEQYF
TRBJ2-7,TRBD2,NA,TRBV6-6,TGTGCCAGCAGTCAGACGGGAGGACCGGGGGAGCAGTACTTC,CASSQTGGPGEQYF
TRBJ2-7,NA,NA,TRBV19,TGTGCCTCACGACGGGACGGCTCCTACGAGCAGTACTTC,CASRRDGSYEQYF
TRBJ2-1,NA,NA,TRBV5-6,TGTGCCAGCTTCCCCTGGGGTATCACCTACAATGAGCAGTTCTTC,CASFPWGITYNEQFF
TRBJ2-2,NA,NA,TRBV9,TGTGCCAGCAGCGTAGGGGGAGCGGCGACCGGGGAGCTGTTTTTT,CASSVGGAATGELFF
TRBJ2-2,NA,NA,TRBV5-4,TGTGCCAGCAGCTTGGAAGGAGGCGCGAACACCGGGGAGCTGTTTTTT,CASSLEGGANTGELFF
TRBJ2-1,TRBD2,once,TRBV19,TGTGCCAGTCGCCTAGCGGGAGGGTTTAGTGAGCAGTTCTTC,CASRLAGGFSEQFF
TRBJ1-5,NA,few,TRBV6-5,TGTGCCAGCACCACAACAAGGGGGGATCAGCCCCAGCATTTT,CASTTTRGDQPQHF
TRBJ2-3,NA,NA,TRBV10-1,TGCGCCAGCAGTGATAGGGGTATAGCGCAGTATTTT,CASSDRGIAQYF
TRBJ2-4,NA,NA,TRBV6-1,TGTGCCAGCAGTGAAGCGCTTCGGGGTTTCGAAAACATTCAGTACTTC,CASSEALRGFENIQYF
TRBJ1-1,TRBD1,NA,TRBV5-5,TGTGCCAGCAGTCAAACCCGGGGACAGCTGAACACTGAAGCTTTCTTT,CASSQTRGQLNTEAFF
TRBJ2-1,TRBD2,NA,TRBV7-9,TGTGCCAGCAGCTTACTCCTAGCGGGACCCGTTAATGAGCAGTTCTTC,CASSLLLAGPVNEQFF
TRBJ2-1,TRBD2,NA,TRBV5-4,TGTGCCAGCAGCTCTCCACCATCACTAGCGGGAGTTAACAATGAGCAGTTCTTC,CASSSPPSLAGVNNEQFF
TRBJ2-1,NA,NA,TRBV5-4,TGTGCCAGCAGCTGGCCGACATCACGCACCTACAATGAGCAGTTCTTC,CASSWPTSRTYNEQFF
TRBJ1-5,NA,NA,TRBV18,TGTGCCAGCTCACCAGCAGATCAGCCCCAGCATTTT,CASSPADQPQHF
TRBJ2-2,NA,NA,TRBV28,TGTGCCACCCGAGGGGGTTCGAACACCGGGGAGCTGTTTTTT,CATRGGSNTGELFF
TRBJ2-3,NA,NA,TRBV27,TGTGCCAGCAGTCAGGGGAGCAGTAGTGCGGGAGTGGTTACGCAGTATTTT,CASSQGSSSAGVVTQYF